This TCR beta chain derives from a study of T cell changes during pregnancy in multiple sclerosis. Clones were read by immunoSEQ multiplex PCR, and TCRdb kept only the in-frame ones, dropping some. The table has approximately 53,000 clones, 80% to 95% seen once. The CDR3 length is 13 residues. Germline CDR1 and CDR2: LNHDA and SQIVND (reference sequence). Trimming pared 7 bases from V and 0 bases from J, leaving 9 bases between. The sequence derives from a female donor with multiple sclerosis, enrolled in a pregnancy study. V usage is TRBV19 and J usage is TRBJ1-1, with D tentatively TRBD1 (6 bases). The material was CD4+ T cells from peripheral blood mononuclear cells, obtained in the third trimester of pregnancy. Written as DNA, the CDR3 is TGTGCCAGTATCAGGGGTATGAACACTGAAGCTTTCTTT. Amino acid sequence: CASIRGMNTEAFF.